This is a list of T cell receptor beta chains from one sample in a study of CD8 T cells in ankylosing spondylitis. TCRdb used MiXCR to reprocess the 5' RACE reads, holding one entry per CDR3 protein. This table has a few hundred thousand distinct CDR3 sequences, approximately 16% appearing once. Sequenced input: blood, either unsorted or a sorted T cell fraction (not recorded which). The origin of the receptors is a male donor with ankylosing spondylitis. Each CDR3 is given with its conserved first and last residue.

v_call,cdr3_aa
TRBV19,CASSTGYNNEQFF
TRBV29-1,CSVSSGDLVYEQYF
TRBV6-1,CASSPLAGNIYEQYF
TRBV3-1,CASSQLSGGLDTQYF
TRBV28,CASSLHKFGGRDPPLHF
TRBV6-2/TRBV6-3,CASSPGDGYNQPQHF
TRBV4-1,CASSQPASYEQYF
TRBV12-3/TRBV12-4,CACSPGLAGVGWNEQFF
TRBV4-3,CASSQDRAIGNEKLFF
TRBV6-2/TRBV6-3,CASSPGMRGEKLFF
TRBV12-3/TRBV12-4,CASTLVGANVLTF
TRBV29-1,CSVEALDTYEQYF
TRBV7-9,CASVGGPTTQYF
TRBV29-1,CSVEGLFSSYNEQFF
TRBV5-6,CASSWDRSSYEQYF
TRBV7-8,CASSPVGTGELFF
TRBV7-9,CASSDPHGDEQYF
TRBV28,CASTFPRATGELFF
TRBV9,CASSPTGYWTEAFF
TRBV2,CASSTHSGRTYEQYF
TRBV24-1,CATTDSYTDTQYF
TRBV7-2,CASSLGVHNEQFF
TRBV20-1,CSALPGDIDEQYF
TRBV16,CASSQYGSNQPQHF
TRBV28,CASSSQVRPQHF
TRBV20-1,CSARGAVTYGYTF
TRBV3-1,CASSHHPRLAGEGEQFF
TRBV6-1,CASSALGTGELFF
TRBV19,CASSIYPTGVFYNEQFF